This passage covers 19 T cell receptor beta chains from one sample sequenced in a study of cytomegalovirus exposure and HLA in healthy donors (dated by TCRdb to about 2017). Library creation used the immunoSEQ multiplex PCR assay. A mixture of 60 forward primers for TCR Vbeta segments and 13 reverse primers for TCR Jbeta segments was used in the multiplex PCR. In its TCRdb copy, this immuneACCESS table keeps in-frame sequences only and misses some clones. Where compared with another copy, unresolved V genes explain less than half of these, and the others have no known cause. A total of roughly 180,000 clones appear in this sample, approximately 81% of them only once. The ten largest clones take up 0.95% to 1.3% of the sample. Material for sequencing was PBMCs. These receptors all come from a man younger than 40 in good health and CMV-seronegative.

V and J are TRBV19 and TRBJ1-4; TRBD1 matches at 8 bases. CDR3 length: 15 residues. CDR1 LNHDA and CDR2 SQIVND come from the germline V gene (reference sequence). Trimming cost V 5 bases and J 5 bases; bases outside gene matches: 7. As DNA, the CDR3 is TGTGCCAGTAGTGGAAGGACAGGGTCAAATGAAAAACTGTTTTTT. Residues: CASSGRTGSNEKLFF.

The chain employs TRBV5-1 and TRBJ2-1; TRBD2 matches at 11 bases. Trimming removed 4 bases from V and 6 bases from J; junction bases left unmatched: 9. CDR3 size: 16 residues. Looked up from germline, CDR1 is SGHRS and CDR2 is YFSETQ. The CDR3 sequence: CASSQGSSGGFNEQFF. The CDR3 region has the DNA TGCGCCAGCAGCCAGGGCTCTAGCGGGGGGTTCAATGAGCAGTTCTTC. Using reference TRBV5-1 and TRBJ2-1 for the parts outside the CDR3, the full variable domain is KAGVTQTPRYLIKTRGQQVTLSCSPISGHRSVSWYQQTPGQGLQFLFEYFSETQRNKGNFPGRFSGRQFSNSRSEMNVSTLELGDSALYLCASSQGSSGGFNEQFFGPGTRLTVL.

The gene calls are TRBV11-3 and TRBJ2-7, with D possibly matching TRBD2 (6 bases). Germline values: CDR1 SGHNT, CDR2 YENEEA. V dropped 3 bases and J dropped 5 bases, with 14 bases sitting between them. This CDR3 spans 14 amino acids. As DNA, the CDR3 is TGTGCCAGCAGCTTCCCGGGAGTGGGAAACGAGCAGTACTTC. Translated, it gives CASSFPGVGNEQYF.

The chain has TRBV28 and TRBJ2-1; 7 nucleotides match TRBD1. Per the germline V gene, CDR1 is MDHEN and CDR2 is SYDVKM. The V gene end was trimmed by 4 bases and the J gene end by 5 bases; junction bases not matched to a gene: 8. The CDR3 spans 15 residues. The CDR3 region is CASSSTGFPDNEQFF. As DNA, the CDR3 is TGTGCCAGCAGTTCGACAGGGTTCCCCGACAATGAGCAGTTCTTC. Filled out from reference TRBV28 and TRBJ2-1, the complete variable domain reads DVKVTQSSRYLVKRTGEKVFLECVQDMDHENMFWYRQDPGLGLRLIYFSYDVKMKEKGDIPEGYSVSREKKERFSLILESASTNQTSMYLCASSSTGFPDNEQFFGPGTRLTVL.

The chain employs TRBV11-2 and TRBJ2-1, with 8 bases fitting TRBD1. Germline CDR1 SGHAT, CDR2 FQNNGV. V dropped 5 bases and J dropped 0; count of bases not matched to a gene: 3. This CDR3 comprises 15 residues. The CDR3 loop is CASSPTGGSYNEQFF. In nucleotides, the CDR3 is TGTGCCAGCAGCCCAACAGGGGGCTCCTACAATGAGCAGTTCTTC.

The chain joins TRBV4-2 to TRBJ2-2, with D tentatively TRBD2 (5 bases). Germline assignment: CDR1 LGHNA and CDR2 YNFKEQ. V gave up 0 bases and J gave up 0 bases, with 8 bases separating them. There are 16 residues in the CDR3. CDR3 bases: TGTGCCAGCAGCCAAGAGAGGGCGGCGAACACCGGGGAGCTGTTTTTT. Its protein is CASSQERAANTGELFF.

V usage is TRBV9 and J usage is TRBJ1-1; D call uncertain. CDR1 is SGDLS, CDR2 YYNGEE, per germline. Trimming took 6 bases from V and 5 from J, leaving 14 bases between them. This CDR3 comprises 13 residues. The CDR3 region is CASKRWQETEAFF. In DNA form, the CDR3 reads TGTGCCAGCAAGCGGTGGCAAGAGACTGAAGCTTTCTTT.

The V and J genes are TRBV30 and TRBJ2-2; 12 nucleotides match TRBD2. Per germline, CDR1 GTSNPN and CDR2 SVGIG (reference sequence). With 4 bases clipped from V and 7 bases from J, the junction kept 13 bases outside the gene matches. The CDR3 spans 17 residues. The CDR3, as DNA: TGTGCCTGGACCCTTAAGACTAGCGGGAGCTTACGCGGGGAGCTGTTTTTT. Its protein is CAWTLKTSGSLRGELFF. Based on the CDR3 plus reference TRBV30 and TRBJ2-2, the full variable domain is SQTIHQWPATLVQPVGSPLSLECTVEGTSNPNLYWYRQAAGRGLQLLFYSVGIGQISSEVPQNLSASRPQDRQFILSSKKLLLSDSGFYLCAWTLKTSGSLRGELFFGEGSRLTVL.

This clone was picked up a small number of times. This chain connects TRBV6-5 to TRBJ1-1; D not resolved. Germline CDR1 MNHEY, CDR2 SVGAGI. CDR3 length: 11 residues. Trimming shortened V by 5 bases and J by 4 bases, and 5 bases separated the two germline ends. As DNA, the CDR3 is TGTGCCAGCAGTCACGGCACTGAAGCTTTCTTT. Amino acid sequence: CASSHGTEAFF.

The V and J genes are TRBV29-1 and TRBJ2-5; TRBD1 aligns across 9 bases. CDR3 length: 17 amino acids. Germline CDR1 and CDR2: SQVTM and ANQGSEA. After removal of 4 bases from V and 1 base from J, the junction contained 13 bases not matched to a gene. The chain's CDR3 is CSVAKRTGDPTQETQYF. Here the CDR3 DNA reads TGCAGCGTTGCCAAAAGGACAGGGGATCCCACCCAAGAGACCCAGTACTTC.

In DNA, the CDR3 is TGTGCCAGCAGCGTAGGGACAGCGCCCTACGAGCAGTACTTC. It codes for CASSVGTAPYEQYF. The chain recombines TRBV9 with TRBJ2-5, with TRBD1 as a possible D gene (6 bases). The J call could be wrong; TRBJ2-7 is a better fit for the DNA end. The CDR3 length is 14 residues. Germline V gives CDR1 SGDLS, CDR2 YYNGEE.

The chain couples TRBV5-4 to TRBJ2-5; 10 nucleotides match TRBD2. Germline lookup yields CDR1 SGHNT and CDR2 YYREEE (reference sequence). Unmatched junction bases numbered 11, after V lost 4 bases and J lost 2 bases. The CDR3 contains 17 residues. CDR3 in amino acids: CASSHGGSGGSQETQYF. The CDR3 coding sequence is TGTGCCAGCAGCCACGGGGGTAGCGGGGGGTCACAAGAGACCCAGTACTTC.

DNA of the CDR3: TGCGCCAGCAGCTTGGCGGCTAGCGGGGGGGCAGATACGCAGTATTTT. The encoded protein is CASSLAASGGADTQYF. The J gene is TRBJ2-3, the V gene TRBV5-1; TRBD2 aligns across 12 bases. CDR1 and CDR2 from the germline V gene are SGHRS and YFSETQ. The trim removed 0 bases at V and 4 bases at J, leaving 3 bases unmatched. The CDR3 is made up of 16 amino acids.

This chain uses TRBV4-2 with TRBJ1-2; 9 bases match TRBD1. Germline loops: CDR1 LGHNA, CDR2 YNFKEQ. The CDR3 length is 17 residues. The junction had 8 bases not matched to a gene; V was cut back by 1 base and J by 2 bases. This CDR3 is CASSQVTGTGLNYGYTF. The CDR3 nucleotides read TGTGCCAGCAGCCAAGTAACCGGGACAGGGCTCAACTATGGCTACACCTTC.

This clone showed up just once. The chain uses TRBV19 and TRBJ2-6; D remains ambiguous. V lost 6 bases and J 0 bases, leaving 6 bases between the germline ends. Germline CDR1 LNHDA, CDR2 SQIVND (reference sequence). The CDR3 has 14 amino acids. CDR3 nucleotides: TGTGCCAGTAGGAGTGACTCTGGGGCCAACGTCCTGACTTTC. This translates into CASRSDSGANVLTF.

V is TRBV7-8 and J is TRBJ1-5; possibly TRBD1 for D (6 bases). Trimming shortened V by 1 base and J by 5 bases, and 6 bases separated the two germline ends. CDR3 size: 13 residues. Germline-derived CDR1 and CDR2 are SGHVS and FQNEAQ. This CDR3 is CASSLGTDQPQHF. CDR3 DNA: TGTGCCAGCAGCTTAGGGACAGATCAGCCCCAGCATTTT.

This sequence joins TRBV4-2 and TRBJ2-5; 8 bases line up with TRBD2. In germline, CDR1 is LGHNA, CDR2 YNFKEQ. J was trimmed by 5 bases and V by 0 bases; bases with no gene match: 8. This CDR3 contains 16 residues. CDR3 in amino acids: CASSQDPGGPGETQYF. As DNA, the CDR3 is TGTGCCAGCAGCCAAGATCCGGGGGGGCCGGGTGAGACCCAGTACTTC.

This chain uses TRBV6-1 with TRBJ2-1; 7 bases are a match to TRBD1. Losses at the gene ends were 1 base for V and 7 bases for J; bases not matched to a gene: 7. This CDR3 has 15 amino acids. Germline V gene lookup returns CDR1 MNHNS and CDR2 SASEGT. In DNA form, the CDR3 reads TGTGCCAGCAGTGAAGGGTCGGGCAGGGGGAATGAGCAGTTCTTC. Translating it yields CASSEGSGRGNEQFF.

The chain is built from TRBV11-2 and TRBJ2-5, with TRBD2 identical over 8 bases. The V segment lost 2 bases and the J segment 6 bases; nucleotides outside the gene matches: 17. Germline CDR1 and CDR2: SGHAT and FQNNGV. CDR3 length: 18 residues. CDR3 in amino acids: CASSLSVLAGRRYKTQYF. The CDR3 nucleotides are TGTGCCAGCAGCTTATCCGTGTTAGCGGGACGGAGGTACAAGACCCAGTACTTC.